These T cell receptor beta chains were read from a single sample in a study of cytomegalovirus exposure and HLA in healthy donors. Clones were sequenced by immunoSEQ multiplex PCR, and TCRdb holds only the in-frame ones, with some missing. The sample has around 200,000 clones; more than 85% are singletons. Sequenced: PBMCs. The source is a woman between 18 and 29 years old in good health and CMV-seronegative. Each CDR3 is given with its conserved first and last residue. The D gene is left open where the match is weak. A row's size may be missing; if present it is once, few, many or a size class.

j_gene: TRBJ2-6
d_gene: NA
v_gene: TRBV27
abundance: NA
CDR3nt: TGTGCCAGCAGTGGGTGGAGCTACCTCTCTGGGGCCAACGTCCTGACTTTC
CDR3aa: CASSGWSYLSGANVLTF

j_gene: TRBJ2-7
d_gene: TRBD2
v_gene: TRBV4-2
abundance: NA
CDR3nt: TGTGCCAGCAGCCAAGATCTCCTAGCGGGATCCTACGAGCAGTACTTC
CDR3aa: CASSQDLLAGSYEQYF

j_gene: TRBJ1-4
d_gene: NA
v_gene: TRBV29-1
abundance: NA
CDR3nt: TGCAGCGTTTTGAATACCCGGACTAATGAAAAACTGTTTTTT
CDR3aa: CSVLNTRTNEKLFF

j_gene: TRBJ1-1
d_gene: NA
v_gene: TRBV6-1
abundance: NA
CDR3nt: TGTGCCAGCGGTCGGGGGGCGAACACTGAAGCTTTCTTT
CDR3aa: CASGRGANTEAFF

j_gene: TRBJ1-3
d_gene: NA
v_gene: TRBV15
abundance: NA
CDR3nt: TGTGCCACCAGCAGAGATAGTCTCTCTGGAAACACCATATATTTT
CDR3aa: CATSRDSLSGNTIYF

j_gene: TRBJ1-6
d_gene: TRBD1
v_gene: TRBV6-6
abundance: NA
CDR3nt: TGTGCCAGCAGTTTCACAGGGGGTGATTCACCCCTCCACTTT
CDR3aa: CASSFTGGDSPLHF

j_gene: TRBJ2-7
d_gene: TRBD2
v_gene: TRBV5-4
abundance: NA
CDR3nt: TGTGCCAGCAGCTTATGGACTAGCGGGGGGATTCTCTACGAGCAGTACTTC
CDR3aa: CASSLWTSGGILYEQYF

j_gene: TRBJ1-3
d_gene: TRBD1
v_gene: TRBV13
abundance: NA
CDR3nt: TGTGCCAGCAGCGCGAGACACAGGGGCTCTGGAAACACCATATATTTT
CDR3aa: CASSARHRGSGNTIYF

j_gene: TRBJ1-1
d_gene: TRBD1
v_gene: TRBV7-9
abundance: NA
CDR3nt: TGTGCCAGCAGCCCCGACAGGGCATTTAGGACTGAAGCTTTCTTT
CDR3aa: CASSPDRAFRTEAFF

j_gene: TRBJ1-1
d_gene: TRBD1
v_gene: TRBV18
abundance: NA
CDR3nt: TGTGCCAGCTCACCACGAACAGGGGAGACTGAAGCTTTCTTT
CDR3aa: CASSPRTGETEAFF

j_gene: TRBJ1-2
d_gene: NA
v_gene: TRBV9
abundance: NA
CDR3nt: TGTGCCAGCAGCGTAGGACACCCAAATAACTATGGCTACACCTTC
CDR3aa: CASSVGHPNNYGYTF

j_gene: TRBJ1-6
d_gene: TRBD1
v_gene: TRBV30
abundance: NA
CDR3nt: TGTGCCTCGCAACCGGGACAGTATAATTCACCCCTCCACTTT
CDR3aa: CASQPGQYNSPLHF

j_gene: TRBJ2-3
d_gene: NA
v_gene: TRBV6-1
abundance: few
CDR3nt: TGTGCCAGCAGTGTTGAGGATACGCAGTATTTT
CDR3aa: CASSVEDTQYF

j_gene: TRBJ1-1
d_gene: NA
v_gene: TRBV29-1
abundance: NA
CDR3nt: TGCAGCGCACGGACTCTCAGCGCTGAAGCTTTCTTT
CDR3aa: CSARTLSAEAFF

j_gene: TRBJ2-2
d_gene: NA
v_gene: TRBV5-6
abundance: NA
CDR3nt: TGTGCCAGCAGCTCAATCCCACCCCGCGGCCCCGGAACCGGGGAGCTGTTTTTT
CDR3aa: CASSSIPPRGPGTGELFF

j_gene: TRBJ2-1
d_gene: TRBD2
v_gene: TRBV4-1
abundance: NA
CDR3nt: TGCGCCAGCAGCCAGCTACCCCTAGCGGGAGGGCCAAACAGCTCCTACAATGAGCAGTTCTTC
CDR3aa: CASSQLPLAGGPNSSYNEQFF

j_gene: TRBJ2-1
d_gene: NA
v_gene: TRBV5-1
abundance: NA
CDR3nt: TGCGCCAGCAGCTTATCAGCCGGGACTGGGCAGTTCTTC
CDR3aa: CASSLSAGTGQFF

j_gene: TRBJ1-5
d_gene: TRBD1
v_gene: TRBV27
abundance: NA
CDR3nt: TGTGCCAGCAGCCCGGACAGGGGGCCATCATATAGCAATCAGCCCCAGCATTTT
CDR3aa: CASSPDRGPSYSNQPQHF

j_gene: TRBJ2-5
d_gene: TRBD1
v_gene: TRBV10-3
abundance: few
CDR3nt: TGTGCCATCAGGGGTACAGGGGGCGAAGAGACCCAGTACTTC
CDR3aa: CAIRGTGGEETQYF

j_gene: TRBJ2-7
d_gene: TRBD1
v_gene: TRBV11-3
abundance: NA
CDR3nt: TGTGCCAGCAGCGAGCCGGGACAGAGCTACGAGCAGTACTTC
CDR3aa: CASSEPGQSYEQYF

j_gene: TRBJ2-3
d_gene: TRBD1
v_gene: TRBV7-9
abundance: NA
CDR3nt: TGTGCCAGCAGCCTGGGACAGGGGGGAAGAGATACGCAGTATTTT
CDR3aa: CASSLGQGGRDTQYF

j_gene: TRBJ2-7
d_gene: NA
v_gene: TRBV6-6
abundance: NA
CDR3nt: TGTGCCAGCAGTTACAAGGGCGGGACAGCGGTCGTCGGGCAGTACTTC
CDR3aa: CASSYKGGTAVVGQYF

j_gene: TRBJ2-7
d_gene: NA
v_gene: TRBV6-5
abundance: once
CDR3nt: TGTGCCAGCAGTTCCGACAGATCTTACTTCTCCTACGAGCAGTACTTC
CDR3aa: CASSSDRSYFSYEQYF

j_gene: TRBJ1-4
d_gene: NA
v_gene: TRBV6-1
abundance: NA
CDR3nt: TGTGCCAGCCGCGCGGTCTTCTCTCGGCTGTTTTTT
CDR3aa: CASRAVFSRLFF

j_gene: TRBJ2-1
d_gene: TRBD2
v_gene: TRBV7-2
abundance: NA
CDR3nt: TGTGCCAGCAGCGCAGAAGGACTAGCGGGACACAATGAGCAGTTCTTC
CDR3aa: CASSAEGLAGHNEQFF

j_gene: TRBJ1-1
d_gene: NA
v_gene: TRBV7-6
abundance: NA
CDR3nt: TGTGCCAGCAGCTTAGCCTCCTTAGGCAGGGGTGCTACTGAAGCTTTCTTT
CDR3aa: CASSLASLGRGATEAFF

j_gene: TRBJ1-2
d_gene: TRBD1
v_gene: TRBV4-2
abundance: NA
CDR3nt: TGTGCCAGCAGCCATTGGACAGGGAGCAACTACGATGGCTACACCTTC
CDR3aa: CASSHWTGSNYDGYTF

j_gene: TRBJ1-4
d_gene: TRBD1
v_gene: TRBV5-1
abundance: NA
CDR3nt: TGCGCCAGCAGACAAGGGGACAGCAATGAAAAACTGTTTTTT
CDR3aa: CASRQGDSNEKLFF

j_gene: TRBJ2-2
d_gene: NA
v_gene: TRBV9
abundance: NA
CDR3nt: TGTGCCAGCAGCGTAGAAGGGGCCCAGAACGGGGAGCTGTTTTTT
CDR3aa: CASSVEGAQNGELFF

j_gene: TRBJ2-7
d_gene: NA
v_gene: TRBV7-2
abundance: NA
CDR3nt: TGTGCCAGCAGCCCAATGGAGGGACCCTGGAGCTCCTACGAGCAGTACTTC
CDR3aa: CASSPMEGPWSSYEQYF

j_gene: TRBJ1-1
d_gene: NA
v_gene: TRBV4-2
abundance: NA
CDR3nt: TGTGCCAGCAGCCAAGGGTGGGGGGACACTGAAGCTTTCTTT
CDR3aa: CASSQGWGDTEAFF

j_gene: TRBJ2-3
d_gene: NA
v_gene: TRBV30
abundance: NA
CDR3nt: TGTGCCTGGAGACAGGGCTTTAGCACAGATACGCAGTATTTT
CDR3aa: CAWRQGFSTDTQYF

j_gene: TRBJ1-1
d_gene: NA
v_gene: TRBV4-3
abundance: once
CDR3nt: TGCGCCAGCAGCCAAGTCTCGTCCCGACTATCCTCATTAGGCACTGAAGCTTTCTTT
CDR3aa: CASSQVSSRLSSLGTEAFF

j_gene: TRBJ2-3
d_gene: TRBD1
v_gene: TRBV18
abundance: once
CDR3nt: TGTGCCAGCTCACCGTCCACTAGCGTAACAGGGGGCGGTACGCAGTATTTT
CDR3aa: CASSPSTSVTGGGTQYF

j_gene: TRBJ2-3
d_gene: TRBD2
v_gene: TRBV5-4
abundance: NA
CDR3nt: TGTGCCAGCAGCGTCACTAGCGGGAGTACAGATACGCAGTATTTT
CDR3aa: CASSVTSGSTDTQYF

j_gene: TRBJ2-7
d_gene: NA
v_gene: TRBV7-9
abundance: NA
CDR3nt: TGTGCCAGCAGCCCTAGTGACGAGCAGTACTTC
CDR3aa: CASSPSDEQYF

j_gene: TRBJ2-1
d_gene: TRBD2
v_gene: TRBV4-1
abundance: NA
CDR3nt: TGCGCCAGCAGCCAAGCTAGCGGGGGGTTGTCCTACAATGAGCAGTTCTTC
CDR3aa: CASSQASGGLSYNEQFF

j_gene: TRBJ2-7
d_gene: TRBD1
v_gene: TRBV5-8
abundance: few
CDR3nt: TGTGCCAGCAGCTTTACCAGGGGGAGCGAGCAGTACTTC
CDR3aa: CASSFTRGSEQYF

j_gene: TRBJ2-2
d_gene: NA
v_gene: TRBV9
abundance: NA
CDR3nt: TGTGCCAGCAGCGTAGTGGGACACTGGAACACCGGGGAACTGTTTTTT
CDR3aa: CASSVVGHWNTGELFF

j_gene: TRBJ1-1
d_gene: TRBD1
v_gene: TRBV19
abundance: NA
CDR3nt: TGTGCCAGTAGTGCAAAACAGGGGGTATTTAGTGAAGCTTTCTTT
CDR3aa: CASSAKQGVFSEAFF

j_gene: TRBJ1-5
d_gene: NA
v_gene: TRBV7-9
abundance: NA
CDR3nt: TGTGCCAGCAGCTCCCAGGGTGATCAGCCCCAGCATTTT
CDR3aa: CASSSQGDQPQHF